The 20 T cell receptor beta chains below all came from one sample that was sequenced in a study of blood T cell repertoires in COVID-19. TCRdb's copy holds only in-frame clones and misses some; the assay was immunoSEQ multiplex PCR. This sample has approximately 70,000 clones; roughly three quarters occur once, and the top ten carry around 9.4%. The sequenced sample was peripheral blood. These receptors all come from a woman in her 50s with acute or convalescent COVID-19.

Here the CDR3 reads CASSIRGGVDNQPQHF. The CDR3 DNA is TGTGCCAGTAGTATTCGAGGGGGCGTTGACAATCAGCCCCAGCATTTT. This chain joins TRBV19 and TRBJ1-5; 7 bases line up with TRBD1. CDR1 and CDR2 from the germline V gene are LNHDA and SQIVND (reference sequence). V shed 3 bases and J 3 bases; nucleotides not matched to a gene: 8. This CDR3 has 16 residues.

This clone was seen a handful of times. V usage is TRBV5-6 and J usage is TRBJ2-2; perhaps TRBD2 as D (6 bases). V lost 5 bases and J 4 bases, leaving 18 bases between the germline ends. From germline, CDR1 is SGHDT and CDR2 YYEEEE. The CDR3 has 16 residues. The CDR3 DNA follows: TGTGCCAGCAGTAGGAACGGGAGACGGGTCACCGGGGAGCTGTTTTTT. It encodes CASSRNGRRVTGELFF.

The V call is TRBV2, the J call TRBJ1-5, with a possible D match to TRBD1 (5 bases). The V end was cut by 3 bases, the J end by 7 bases, with 13 bases between. The germline V gene encodes CDR1 SNHLY and CDR2 FYNNEI. The CDR3 length is 14 residues. The CDR3 sequence is CASSEGQGVQPQHF. In DNA form, the CDR3 reads TGTGCCAGCAGTGAGGGGCAGGGTGTACAGCCCCAGCATTTT. Looking up the rest from reference TRBV2 and TRBJ1-5 gives the full variable domain: EPEVTQTPSHQVTQMGQEVILRCVPISNHLYFYWYRQILGQKVEFLVSFYNNEISEKSEIFDDQFSVERPDGSNFTLKIRSTKLEDSAMYFCASSEGQGVQPQHFGDGTRLSIL.

This sequence joins TRBV6-5 and TRBJ1-1, with a tentative D call TRBD1 (5 bases). Germline CDR1 MNHEY, CDR2 SVGAGI. Trimming shortened V by 7 bases and J by 4 bases, and 16 bases separated the two germline ends. The CDR3 covers 14 residues. The CDR3 DNA follows: TGTGCCAGCATTGCGGCAGGGCAGAGCACTGAAGCTTTCTTT. It yields the protein CASIAAGQSTEAFF.

V and J are TRBV2 and TRBJ2-3; D is possibly TRBD1 (5 bases). The ends were cut back, 4 bases at V and 5 bases at J, with 13 bases in the middle. The length of the CDR3 is 14 residues. The V gene's germline CDR1 is SNHLY and CDR2 FYNNEI. The CDR3 nucleotides read TGTGCCAGCAGTGCCCTAGGGGTGGGAGATACGCAGTATTTT. It yields the protein CASSALGVGDTQYF.

The V gene is TRBV20-1, the J gene TRBJ1-2; 7 bases fit TRBD1. J was trimmed by 4 bases and V by 3 bases; bases with no gene match: 14. Germline V gene lookup returns CDR1 DFQATT and CDR2 SNEGSKA (reference sequence). The CDR3 covers 16 residues. The CDR3 nucleotides are TGCAGTGCTAGTAGGACAGGAGTAGAACAGGGCTATGGCTACACCTTC. This translates into CSASRTGVEQGYGYTF.

The chain joins TRBV3-1 (or the pseudogene TRBV3-2) to TRBJ1-2; tentatively, D is TRBD1 (5 bases). This CDR3 contains 17 residues. Per germline, CDR1 LGHDT and CDR2 YNNKEL (reference sequence). The ends were cut back, 1 base at V and 0 bases at J, with 15 bases in the middle. The CDR3 DNA sequence: TGTGCCAGCAGCCAAGGGCAGGGCTATATAGCTAACTATGGCTACACCTTC. This codes for CASSQGQGYIANYGYTF.

The V call is TRBV30, the J call TRBJ1-2; 7 positions agree with TRBD1. V gave up 4 bases and J gave up 5 bases; unmatched junction bases: 7. The CDR3 has 13 residues. CDR1 and CDR2 (germline): GTSNPN, SVGIG (reference sequence). CDR3 nucleotide sequence: TGTGCCTGGACCCCCCGGGACAGTTATGGCTACACCTTC. Amino acid sequence: CAWTPRDSYGYTF.

This chain joins TRBV5-1 and TRBJ2-2; 9 bases align to TRBD2. Germline trimming cut 4 bases from V and 6 bases from J; bases unmatched to any gene: 7. The CDR3 is made up of 15 amino acids. Germline lookup yields CDR1 SGHRS and CDR2 YFSETQ. In DNA, the CDR3 is TGCGCCAGCAGCCCAGCAGCGGGAGGCCCCGGGGAGCTGTTTTTT. The encoded protein is CASSPAAGGPGELFF.

The rearrangement joins TRBV7-8 to TRBJ1-5; 10 positions match TRBD1. Per germline, CDR1 SGHVS and CDR2 FQNEAQ. V lost 5 bases to trimming and J lost 3 bases; unmatched junction nucleotides: 10. The CDR3 is 17 amino acids. CDR3 in DNA: TGTGCCAGCAGCCCACAAGGGACAGGGGTTATCAATCAGCCCCAGCATTTT. This codes for CASSPQGTGVINQPQHF.

This clone appeared once. This chain connects TRBV14 to TRBJ2-7; no clear D gene. This CDR3 is built from 14 residues. V was pared by 0 bases and J by 6 bases, with 12 bases between. CDR1 and CDR2 from the germline V gene are SGHDN and FVKESK. The DNA for the CDR3 is TGTGCCAGCAGCCAAGATACCGGGTATGGCGAGCAGTACTTC. Amino acids: CASSQDTGYGEQYF.

This sequence joins TRBV27 and TRBJ1-6; tentatively, D is TRBD1 (5 bases). Germline CDR1 MNHEY, CDR2 SMNVEV (reference sequence). Trimming took 1 base from V and 10 from J, leaving 14 bases between them. The CDR3 spans 15 residues. The CDR3 loop reads CASSLLGQGGSPLHF. In DNA, the CDR3 is TGTGCCAGCAGTTTATTAGGTCAGGGTGGATCACCCCTCCACTTT.

The chain has TRBV6-2 or TRBV6-3 and TRBJ2-3; TRBD2 agrees at 12 bases. J lost 0 bases, V lost 3 bases, and 1 base had no gene match. Germline CDR1 is MNHEY and CDR2 is SVGEGT. The CDR3 contains 16 residues. CDR3 bases: TGTGCCAGCAGTTATGGGACTAGCGGGAGCACAGATACGCAGTATTTT. It is translated as CASSYGTSGSTDTQYF.

This chain uses TRBV28 with TRBJ1-2; D perhaps matches TRBD1 (6 bases). The CDR3 is 13 residues long. In germline, CDR1 is MDHEN, CDR2 SYDVKM. Between the trimmed V and J ends, which lost 6 bases and 7 bases, there was a span of 15 bases. This CDR3 reads CASSKNRVVGYTF. CDR3 DNA: TGTGCCAGCAGCAAAAACAGGGTTGTTGGCTACACCTTC.

For this clone: The sample contains more than one DNA sequence encoding this CDR3. V gene TRBV6-5 combines with J gene TRBJ1-1; 7 bases align to TRBD1. J was trimmed by 11 bases and V by 5 bases; bases with no gene match: 8. Germline V lookup: CDR1 MNHEY, CDR2 SVGAGI. The CDR3 runs 12 residues. DNA of the CDR3: TGTGCCAGCAGTCCAGGGGGACTTTACGCTTTCTTT. Amino acids: CASSPGGLYAFF.

This chain connects TRBV18 to TRBJ2-7, with 8 bases identical to TRBD2. V trimming: 5 bases; J trimming: 6 bases; junction bases outside the gene matches: 15. CDR1 and CDR2 (germline): KGHSH, LQKENI. The CDR3 totals 16 residues. For the CDR3, the DNA is TGTGCCAGCTCATCTAGGGCTCCGGGAGGGCCCTCCGAGCAGTACTTC. Residues: CASSSRAPGGPSEQYF. The variable domain in full, with the rest retrieved from reference TRBV18 and TRBJ2-7, is NAGVMQNPRHLVRRRGQEARLRCSPMKGHSHVYWYRQLPEEGLKFMVYLQKENIIDESGMPKERFSAEFPKEGPSILRIQQVVRGDSAAYFCASSSRAPGGPSEQYFGPGTRLTVT.

The rearrangement uses TRBV27 and TRBJ1-6, with 8 bases identical to TRBD1. CDR3 length: 17 residues. CDR1 and CDR2 from the germline V gene are MNHEY and SMNVEV (reference sequence). Trimming cost V 5 bases and J 0 bases; bases outside gene matches: 6. The CDR3 region is CASSLGQGSSYNSPLHF. CDR3 nucleotides: TGTGCCAGCAGTCTAGGACAGGGAAGCTCCTATAATTCACCCCTCCACTTT.

The chain employs TRBV5-4 and TRBJ2-5; 11 bases fit TRBD2. Germline lookup yields CDR1 SGHNT and CDR2 YYREEE (reference sequence). CDR3 length: 15 residues. Losses at the gene ends were 4 bases for V and 3 bases for J; bases not matched to a gene: 5. CDR3 in amino acids: CASSTKLAGEETQYF. Here the CDR3 DNA reads TGTGCCAGCAGCACAAAACTAGCGGGGGAAGAGACCCAGTACTTC.

The chain employs TRBV2 and TRBJ1-2; D may be TRBD1 (6 bases). Trimming removed 6 bases from V and 4 bases from J, with 15 bases in between. CDR1 is SNHLY, CDR2 FYNNEI, per germline. The CDR3 runs 14 residues. CDR3 coding DNA: TGTGCCAGCAGAGAGGGGGGGTCGCGCTATGGCTACACCTTC. It specifies CASREGGSRYGYTF.

The chain is built from TRBV12-3 or TRBV12-4 and TRBJ1-1; possibly TRBD1 for D (5 bases). Trimming pared 3 bases from V and 11 bases from J, leaving 10 bases between. This CDR3 is 11 amino acids long. This CDR3 is CASSFKGSAFF. The CDR3, as DNA: TGTGCCAGCAGTTTTAAGGGGTCCGCTTTCTTT.